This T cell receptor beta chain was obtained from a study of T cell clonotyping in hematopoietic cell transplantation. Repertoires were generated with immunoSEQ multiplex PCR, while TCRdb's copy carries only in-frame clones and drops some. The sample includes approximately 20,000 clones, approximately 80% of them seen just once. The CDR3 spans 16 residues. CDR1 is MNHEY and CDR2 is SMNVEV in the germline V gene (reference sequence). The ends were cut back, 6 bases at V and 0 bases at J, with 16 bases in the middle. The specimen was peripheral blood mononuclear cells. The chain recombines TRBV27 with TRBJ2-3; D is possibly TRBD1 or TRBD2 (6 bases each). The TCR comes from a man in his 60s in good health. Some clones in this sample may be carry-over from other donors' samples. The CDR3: CASSRRGGLSTDTQYF. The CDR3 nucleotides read TGTGCCAGCAGCAGGAGAGGGGGACTTAGCACAGATACGCAGTATTTT.